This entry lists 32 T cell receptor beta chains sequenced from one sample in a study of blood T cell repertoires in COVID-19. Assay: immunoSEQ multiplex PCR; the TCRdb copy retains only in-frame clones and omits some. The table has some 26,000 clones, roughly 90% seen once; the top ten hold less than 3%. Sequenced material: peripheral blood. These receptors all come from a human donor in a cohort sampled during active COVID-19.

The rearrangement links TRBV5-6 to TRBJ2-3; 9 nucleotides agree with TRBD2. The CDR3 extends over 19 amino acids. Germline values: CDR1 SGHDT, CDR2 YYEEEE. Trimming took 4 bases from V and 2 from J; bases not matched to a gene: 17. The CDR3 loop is CASSLLSSYSGGFTDTQYF. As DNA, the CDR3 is TGTGCCAGCAGCCTGCTTAGCTCCTATAGCGGGGGTTTCACAGATACGCAGTATTTT.

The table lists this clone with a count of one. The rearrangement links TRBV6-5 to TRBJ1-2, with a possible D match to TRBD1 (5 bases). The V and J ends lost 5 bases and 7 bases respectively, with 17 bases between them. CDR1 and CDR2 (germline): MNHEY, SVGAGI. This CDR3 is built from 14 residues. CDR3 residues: CASSPSGGGSGYTF. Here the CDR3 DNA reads TGTGCCAGCAGTCCCTCGGGTGGGGGGTCTGGCTACACCTTC.

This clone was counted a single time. The CDR3 region is CASSQTGGNTEAFF. CDR3 nucleotides: TGTGCCAGCAGTCAGACAGGGGGGAACACTGAAGCTTTCTTT. The chain links TRBV9 to TRBJ1-1, with 9 bases fitting TRBD1. V trimming: 5 bases; J trimming: 1 base; junction bases outside the gene matches: 3. In germline, CDR1 is SGDLS, CDR2 YYNGEE. This CDR3 is built from 14 residues.

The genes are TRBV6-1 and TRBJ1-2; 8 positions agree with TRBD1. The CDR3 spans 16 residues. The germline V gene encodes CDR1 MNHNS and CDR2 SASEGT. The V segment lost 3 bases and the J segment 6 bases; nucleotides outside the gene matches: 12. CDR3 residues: CASSDQLQGAQNGYTF. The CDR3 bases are TGTGCCAGCAGTGACCAACTTCAGGGGGCGCAGAATGGCTACACCTTC.

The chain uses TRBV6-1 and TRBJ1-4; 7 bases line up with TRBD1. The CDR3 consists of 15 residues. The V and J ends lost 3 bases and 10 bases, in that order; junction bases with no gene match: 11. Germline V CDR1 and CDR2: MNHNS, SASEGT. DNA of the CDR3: TGTGCCAGCAGTGACCGAACAGGGGCAGGGGGAAAACTGTTTTTT. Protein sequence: CASSDRTGAGGKLFF.

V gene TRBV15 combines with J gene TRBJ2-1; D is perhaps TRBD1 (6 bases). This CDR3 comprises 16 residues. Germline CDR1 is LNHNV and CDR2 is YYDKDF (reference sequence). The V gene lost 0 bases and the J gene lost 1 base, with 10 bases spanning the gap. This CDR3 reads CATSRDRGSSYNEQFF. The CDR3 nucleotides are TGTGCCACCAGCAGAGATAGGGGGAGTTCCTACAATGAGCAGTTCTTC.

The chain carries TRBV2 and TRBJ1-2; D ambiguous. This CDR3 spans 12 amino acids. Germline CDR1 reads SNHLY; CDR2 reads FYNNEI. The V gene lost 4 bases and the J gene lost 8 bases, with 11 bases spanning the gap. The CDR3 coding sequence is TGTGCCAGCAGTGTAGGGAGAGAGGGCTACACCTTC. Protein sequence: CASSVGREGYTF.

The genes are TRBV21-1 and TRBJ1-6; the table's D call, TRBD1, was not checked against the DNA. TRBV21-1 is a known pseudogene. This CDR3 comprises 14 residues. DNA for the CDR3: TGTGCCAGCAGCAGGGGGCGGTTGGGTTCACCCCTCCACTTT. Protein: CASSRGRLGSPLHF.

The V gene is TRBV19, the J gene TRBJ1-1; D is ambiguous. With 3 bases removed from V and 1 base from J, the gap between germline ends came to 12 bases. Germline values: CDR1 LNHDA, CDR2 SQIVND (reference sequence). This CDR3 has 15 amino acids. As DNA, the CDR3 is TGTGCCAGTAGTATGGGCGCCGGGAGGAACACTGAAGCTTTCTTT. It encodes CASSMGAGRNTEAFF.

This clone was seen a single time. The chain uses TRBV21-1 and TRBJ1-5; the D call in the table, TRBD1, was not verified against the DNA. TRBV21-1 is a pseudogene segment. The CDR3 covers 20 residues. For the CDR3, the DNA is TGTGCCAGCAGCAAAGCCGAGGACAGGAAAGGACTATATAGCAATCAGCCCCAGCATTTT. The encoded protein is CASSKAEDRKGLYSNQPQHF.

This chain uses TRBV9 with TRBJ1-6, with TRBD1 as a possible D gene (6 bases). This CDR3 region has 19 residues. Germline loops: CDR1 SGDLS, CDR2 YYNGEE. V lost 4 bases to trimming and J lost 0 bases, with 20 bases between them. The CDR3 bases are TGTGCCAGCAGCCCACAGGGTTTGTGGGTTCCCTCCTATAATTCACCCCTCCACTTT. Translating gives CASSPQGLWVPSYNSPLHF.

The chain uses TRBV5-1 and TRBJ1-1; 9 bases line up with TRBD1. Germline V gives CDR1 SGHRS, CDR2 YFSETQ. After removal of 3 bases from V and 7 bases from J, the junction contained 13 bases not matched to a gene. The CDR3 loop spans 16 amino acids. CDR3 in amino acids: CASSSIPYRGRDEAFF. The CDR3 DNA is TGCGCCAGCAGCTCGATACCGTACAGGGGGCGAGATGAAGCTTTCTTT.

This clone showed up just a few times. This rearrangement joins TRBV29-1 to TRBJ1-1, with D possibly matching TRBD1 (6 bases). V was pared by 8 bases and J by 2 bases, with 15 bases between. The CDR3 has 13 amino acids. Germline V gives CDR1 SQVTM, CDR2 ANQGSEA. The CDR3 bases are TGCAGCTCCTCCGAGGGGACAAACACTGAAGCTTTCTTT. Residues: CSSSEGTNTEAFF.

In DNA form, the CDR3 reads TGTGCCAGCAGCTTAGTCCGGGAACTAACGGGCAATGAGCAGTTCTTC. It codes for CASSLVRELTGNEQFF. The J gene is TRBJ2-1, the V gene TRBV11-2; TRBD2 is a possible D gene (5 bases). The length of the CDR3 is 16 residues. CDR1 and CDR2 from the germline V gene are SGHAT and FQNNGV. V lost 1 base to trimming and J lost 6 bases, with 16 bases between them.

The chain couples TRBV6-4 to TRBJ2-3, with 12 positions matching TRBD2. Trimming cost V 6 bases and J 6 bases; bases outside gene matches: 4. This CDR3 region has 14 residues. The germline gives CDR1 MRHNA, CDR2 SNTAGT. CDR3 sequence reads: CASSLAGGQDTQYF. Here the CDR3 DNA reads TGTGCCAGCAGCCTAGCGGGGGGGCAGGATACGCAGTATTTT.

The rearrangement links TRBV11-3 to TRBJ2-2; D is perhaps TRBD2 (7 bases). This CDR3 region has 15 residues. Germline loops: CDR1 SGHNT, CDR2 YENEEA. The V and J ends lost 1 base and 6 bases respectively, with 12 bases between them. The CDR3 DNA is TGTGCCAGCAGCTTAGGGGGGGGCGTCCCCGGGGAGCTGTTTTTT. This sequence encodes CASSLGGGVPGELFF.

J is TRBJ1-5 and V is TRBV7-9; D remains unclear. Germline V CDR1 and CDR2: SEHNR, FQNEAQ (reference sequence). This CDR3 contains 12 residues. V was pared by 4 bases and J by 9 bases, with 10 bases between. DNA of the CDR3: TGTGCCAGCAGCTCGGAGGTGGTGCCCCAGCATTTT. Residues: CASSSEVVPQHF.

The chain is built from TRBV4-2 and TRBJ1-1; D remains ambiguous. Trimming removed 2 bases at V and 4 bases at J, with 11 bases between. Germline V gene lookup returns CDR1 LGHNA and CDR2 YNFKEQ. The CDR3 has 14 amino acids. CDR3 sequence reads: CASSQLTAVTEAFF. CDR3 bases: TGTGCCAGCAGCCAACTAACTGCCGTCACTGAAGCTTTCTTT.

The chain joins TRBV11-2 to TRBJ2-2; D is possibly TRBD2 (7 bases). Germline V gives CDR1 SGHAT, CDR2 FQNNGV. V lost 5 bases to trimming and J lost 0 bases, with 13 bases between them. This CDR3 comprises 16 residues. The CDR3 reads CASSPRGAANTGELFF. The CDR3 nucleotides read TGTGCCAGCAGCCCCCGGGGGGCCGCGAACACCGGGGAGCTGTTTTTT.

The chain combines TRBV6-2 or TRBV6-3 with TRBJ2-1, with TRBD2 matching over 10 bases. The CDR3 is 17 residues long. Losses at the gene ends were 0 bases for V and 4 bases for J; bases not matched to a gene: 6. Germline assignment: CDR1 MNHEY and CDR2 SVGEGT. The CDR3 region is CASSYSPSGGLYNEQFF. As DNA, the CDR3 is TGTGCCAGCAGTTACTCGCCTAGCGGGGGCCTATACAATGAGCAGTTCTTC.

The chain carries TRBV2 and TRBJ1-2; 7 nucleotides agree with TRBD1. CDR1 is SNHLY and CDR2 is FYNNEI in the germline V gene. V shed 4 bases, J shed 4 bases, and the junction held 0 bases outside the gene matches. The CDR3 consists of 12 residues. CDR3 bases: TGTGCCAGCAGTGGACAGGGCTATGGCTACACCTTC. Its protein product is CASSGQGYGYTF.

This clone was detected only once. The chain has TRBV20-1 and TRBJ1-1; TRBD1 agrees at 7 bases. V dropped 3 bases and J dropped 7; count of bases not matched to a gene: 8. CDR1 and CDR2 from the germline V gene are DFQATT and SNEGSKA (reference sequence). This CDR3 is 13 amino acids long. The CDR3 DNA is TGCAGTGCTAGTCGCCGGGACAGAAATGAAGCTTTCTTT. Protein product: CSASRRDRNEAFF.

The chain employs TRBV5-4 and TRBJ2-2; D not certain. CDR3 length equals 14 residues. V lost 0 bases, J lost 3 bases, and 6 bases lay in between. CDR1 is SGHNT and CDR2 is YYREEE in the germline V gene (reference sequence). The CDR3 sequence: CASSLDTYTGELFF. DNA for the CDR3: TGTGCCAGCAGCTTGGACACCTACACCGGGGAGCTGTTTTTT.

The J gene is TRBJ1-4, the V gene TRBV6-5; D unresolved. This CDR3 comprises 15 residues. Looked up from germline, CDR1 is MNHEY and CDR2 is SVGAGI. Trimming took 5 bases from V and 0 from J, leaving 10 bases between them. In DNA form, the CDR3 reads TGTGCCAGCAGTCCCCAGACTCCAACTAATGAAAAACTGTTTTTT. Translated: CASSPQTPTNEKLFF.

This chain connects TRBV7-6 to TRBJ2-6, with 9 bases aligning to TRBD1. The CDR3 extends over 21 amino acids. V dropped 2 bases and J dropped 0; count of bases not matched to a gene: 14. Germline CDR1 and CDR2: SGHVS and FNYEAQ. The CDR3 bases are TGTGCCAGCAGCTTAAGAATTTGGCGGACAGGGGTAACCTCTGGGGCCAACGTCCTGACTTTC. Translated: CASSLRIWRTGVTSGANVLTF.

CDR3 nucleotides: TGCGCCAGCAGCTTGGACGGGGAGACCCAGTACTTC. Protein sequence: CASSLDGETQYF. This chain joins TRBV5-1 and TRBJ2-5, with D uncertain. Germline values: CDR1 SGHRS, CDR2 YFSETQ. This CDR3 has 12 amino acids. V dropped 0 bases and J dropped 5 bases, with 5 bases sitting between them.

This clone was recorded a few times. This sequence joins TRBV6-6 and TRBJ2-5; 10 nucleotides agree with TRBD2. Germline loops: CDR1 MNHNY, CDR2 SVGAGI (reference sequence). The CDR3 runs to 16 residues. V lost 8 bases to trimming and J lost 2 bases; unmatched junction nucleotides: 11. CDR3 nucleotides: TGTGCCAGCGCCAGGCTAGCGGGGGCCACACAAGAGACCCAGTACTTC. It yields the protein CASARLAGATQETQYF.

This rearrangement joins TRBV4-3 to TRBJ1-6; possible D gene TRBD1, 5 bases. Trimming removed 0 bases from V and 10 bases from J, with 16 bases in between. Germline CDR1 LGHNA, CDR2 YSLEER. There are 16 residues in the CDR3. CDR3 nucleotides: TGCGCCAGCAGCCAAGAGAAGGGGATCTTGCAGTCACCCCTCCACTTT. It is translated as CASSQEKGILQSPLHF.

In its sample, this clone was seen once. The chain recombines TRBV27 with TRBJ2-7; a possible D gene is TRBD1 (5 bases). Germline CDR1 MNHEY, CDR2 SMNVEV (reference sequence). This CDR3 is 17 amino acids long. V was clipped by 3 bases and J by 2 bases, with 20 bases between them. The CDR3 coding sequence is TGTGCCAGCAGTTTCGGGTTAGGACAACCTTTAGCCTACGAGCAGTACTTC. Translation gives CASSFGLGQPLAYEQYF.

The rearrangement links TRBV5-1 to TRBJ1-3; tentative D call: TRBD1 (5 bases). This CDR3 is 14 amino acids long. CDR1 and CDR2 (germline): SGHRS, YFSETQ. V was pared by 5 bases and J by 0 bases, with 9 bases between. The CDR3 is CASSQGASGNTIYF. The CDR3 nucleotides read TGCGCCAGCAGTCAGGGTGCCTCTGGAAACACCATATATTTT.

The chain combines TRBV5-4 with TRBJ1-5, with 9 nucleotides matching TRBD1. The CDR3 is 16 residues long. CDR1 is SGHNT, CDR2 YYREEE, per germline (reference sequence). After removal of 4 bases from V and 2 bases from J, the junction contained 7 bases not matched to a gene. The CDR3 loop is CASSNRQGGGNQPQHF. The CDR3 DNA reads TGTGCCAGCAGCAACCGACAGGGGGGGGGCAATCAGCCCCAGCATTTT.

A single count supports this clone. CDR3 region: CASSYIPTDNEQFF. CDR3 in DNA: TGTGCCAGCAGTTATATCCCTACCGACAATGAGCAGTTCTTC. The chain employs TRBV6-6 and TRBJ2-1; D not resolved. Germline CDR1 MNHNY, CDR2 SVGAGI (reference sequence). V was cut by 3 bases and J by 5 bases, with 11 bases left in between. The CDR3 loop spans 14 amino acids.